A single sample gave rise to the 17 T cell receptor beta chains below, sequenced in a study of glioma-infiltrating T cells listed by TCRdb under 2016. Instrument on record: Illumina MiSeq. TCR alpha and beta CDR3 regions were amplified with the iRepertoire nested amplicon-rescue multiplex PCR (arm-PCR) platform from RNA. The public reads were reanalyzed by TCRdb: fastp trimming at Q25, MiXCR alignment, in-frame beta chains only. Rows matching on CDR3 protein sequence are summarized as one entry with the most common DNA and genes. This sample holds 150,000 to 200,000 distinct CDR3 sequences; 32% were observed only once. Roughly a fifth of the sample lies in the top ten. Material for sequencing was glioma tissue, nonneoplastic brain tissue, or PBMCs (not recorded which). The source of these receptors is a human donor with low-grade glioma or glioblastoma, undergoing nonglioma brain surgery, or in good health (not recorded which).

In its sample, this clonotype was seen many times. The chain joins TRBV19 to TRBJ2-3; 9 nucleotides match TRBD2. V gave up 3 bases and J gave up 5 bases; unmatched junction bases: 9. CDR1 is LNHDA, CDR2 SQIVND, per germline (reference sequence). The CDR3 is 16 amino acids. CDR3 region: CASSIGREGLGDTQYF. The CDR3 bases are TGTGCCAGTAGTATCGGGCGGGAGGGCCTGGGAGATACGCAGTATTTT.

This clonotype was found many times. The chain joins TRBV6-2 or TRBV6-3 to TRBJ2-1; 10 bases align to TRBD2. The CDR3 is made up of 16 amino acids. V lost 6 bases, J lost 15 bases, and 20 bases stayed unmatched. CDR1 MNHEY and CDR2 SVGEGT come from the germline V gene. The CDR3 region is CASRQPGLAFSLLPFF. The DNA for the CDR3 is TGTGCCAGCAGACAACCGGGACTAGCGTTTTCTCTCCTACCGTTCTTC.

This clonotype has ten or more counts. The rearrangement uses TRBV20-1 and TRBJ1-5; TRBD1 aligns across 7 bases. The CDR3 runs to 17 residues. V shed 2 bases, J shed 0 bases, and the junction held 10 bases outside the gene matches. Germline V lookup: CDR1 DFQATT, CDR2 SNEGSKA (reference sequence). The CDR3 region is CSARFTGDYYSNQPQHF. In DNA form, the CDR3 reads TGCAGTGCTAGATTTACAGGGGATTATTATAGCAATCAGCCCCAGCATTTT.

As to this clonotype: A much larger clone differs from this one at a single base, so this may be a read error. The chain joins TRBV3-1 to TRBJ1-2, with 9 nucleotides matching TRBD1. CDR1 is LGHDT, CDR2 YNNKEL, per germline (reference sequence). This CDR3 contains 15 residues. V lost 3 bases to trimming and J lost 10 bases; unmatched junction nucleotides: 12. The CDR3 sequence is CASSQARGQGRDYTF. The CDR3 DNA sequence: TGTGCCAGCAGCCAGGCGCGGGGACAGGGCCGGGACTACACCTTC.

V and J are TRBV6-2 or TRBV6-3 and TRBJ2-1; TRBD2 agrees at 11 bases. V shed 4 bases, J shed 5 bases, and the junction held 10 bases outside the gene matches. The CDR3 is 17 amino acids. Germline lookup yields CDR1 MNHEY and CDR2 SVGEGT. Written as DNA, the CDR3 is TGTGCCAGCAGTTTTCGCCGCGGGACTAGCGGCCACAATGAGCAGTTCTTC. Encoded protein: CASSFRRGTSGHNEQFF.

This clonotype was observed many times. This chain joins TRBV6-2 or TRBV6-3 and TRBJ2-7, with a tentative D call TRBD2 (5 bases). The germline gives CDR1 MNHEY, CDR2 SVGEGT. The CDR3 is 15 amino acids. Trimming pared 0 bases from V and 0 bases from J, leaving 9 bases between. For the CDR3, the DNA is TGTGCCAGCAGTTACTCCCTAGCCCCCTCCTACGAGCAGTACTTC. Translated: CASSYSLAPSYEQYF.

This clonotype was seen many times. This chain connects TRBV7-8 to TRBJ2-3; D is undetermined. The ends were cut back, 4 bases at V and 10 bases at J, with 9 bases in the middle. The CDR3 contains 11 residues. Germline V gene data show CDR1 as SGHVS and CDR2 as FQNEAQ. The CDR3 region has the DNA TGTGCCAGCAGCTCCCCTTCCCCGCAGTATTTT. This sequence encodes CASSSPSPQYF.

There are many counts of this clonotype. The germline gene is not matched at one end of the junction; a read error may be the cause. This chain links TRBV27 with TRBJ1-2, with TRBD1 identical over 8 bases. The germline V gene has CDR1 MNHEY and CDR2 SMNVEV (reference sequence). The CDR3 is 15 amino acids. As DNA, the CDR3 is TGTGCCAGCACTTTAGACCCGACAGGGGTCTATGGCTACACCTTC. Its translation is CASTLDPTGVYGYTF.

In its sample, this clonotype was seen many times. The chain uses TRBV5-4 and TRBJ2-1, with D possibly matching TRBD2 (6 bases). Germline lookup yields CDR1 SGHNT and CDR2 YYREEE (reference sequence). The CDR3 extends over 14 amino acids. V was pared by 3 bases and J by 6 bases, with 13 bases between. CDR3 coding DNA: TGTGCCAGCAGCTCCTACGGGACTCTCAATGAGCAGTTCTTC. Its protein is CASSSYGTLNEQFF. The entire variable domain, with the rest obtained from reference TRBV5-4 and TRBJ2-1, is as follows: ETGVTQSPTHLIKTRGQQVTLRCSSQSGHNTVSWYQQALGQGPQFIFQYYREEENGRGNFPPRFSGLQFPNYSSELNVNALELDDSALYLCASSSYGTLNEQFFGPGTRLTVL.

V usage is TRBV20-1 and J usage is TRBJ2-2; D is unclear. The CDR3 is 16 residues long. Germline V gene sequence: CDR1 DFQATT, CDR2 SNEGSKA (reference sequence). Trimming took off 2 bases at V and 4 bases at J, with 17 bases between the two ends. CDR3 sequence (DNA): TGCAGTGCTAGAAGTGAGCTGCGTGGGCTCACCGGGGAGCTGTTTTTT. Protein sequence: CSARSELRGLTGELFF.

In this sample, this clonotype turned up a few times. V gene TRBV19 combines with J gene TRBJ2-5; 10 bases align to TRBD1. V lost 8 bases, J lost 7 bases, and 7 bases stayed unmatched. The CDR3 has 13 residues. Germline-derived CDR1 and CDR2 are LNHDA and SQIVND (reference sequence). The CDR3 DNA is TGTGCCAGTGCGGGACAGGGGATGGGGACCCAGTACTTC. Encoded protein: CASAGQGMGTQYF. Full variable domain (missing parts from reference TRBV19 and TRBJ2-5): DGGITQSPKYLFRKEGQNVTLSCEQNLNHDAMYWYRQDPGQGLRLIYYSQIVNDFQKGDIAEGYSVSREKKESFPLTVTSAQKNPTAFYLCASAGQGMGTQYFGPGTRLLVL.

In its sample, this clonotype was seen many times. V usage is TRBV6-2 or TRBV6-3 and J usage is TRBJ1-1, with 7 bases that match TRBD1. V shed 2 bases, J shed 5 bases, and the junction held 8 bases outside the gene matches. Looked up from germline, CDR1 is MNHEY and CDR2 is SVGEGT. This CDR3 is 15 amino acids long. This chain's CDR3 is CASSYRQGVWTEAFF. CDR3 DNA sequence: TGTGCCAGCAGTTACCGGCAGGGGGTATGGACTGAAGCTTTCTTT.

This clonotype was counted many times. CDR3 in amino acids: CASSFMASGHYNEQFF. CDR3 nucleotides: TGTGCCAGCAGTTTCATGGCTAGCGGACATTACAATGAGCAGTTCTTC. The chain links TRBV27 to TRBJ2-1; 7 nucleotides line up with TRBD2. The CDR3 has 16 residues. V lost 3 bases, J lost 4 bases, and 9 bases stayed unmatched. Germline V lookup: CDR1 MNHEY, CDR2 SMNVEV (reference sequence).

This clonotype was recorded once. The J gene is TRBJ2-1, the V gene TRBV29-1; D perhaps matches TRBD1 (6 bases). Germline-derived CDR1 and CDR2 are SQVTM and ANQGSEA. CDR3 length: 13 amino acids. V dropped 8 bases and J dropped 6 bases, with 17 bases sitting between them. CDR3 bases: TGCAGCACCGGTAGGACAGTGATCAATGAGCAGTTCTTC. Its translation is CSTGRTVINEQFF.

This clonotype came up many times. The chain uses TRBV12-3 or TRBV12-4 and TRBJ2-7; no clear D. CDR3 length equals 13 residues. V gave up 2 bases and J gave up 7 bases, with 12 bases separating them. The CDR3 sequence: CASSLYGIREQYF. DNA of the CDR3: TGTGCCAGCAGTTTATATGGGATTAGGGAGCAGTACTTC.

V usage is TRBV29-1 and J usage is TRBJ1-1; D uncertain. This CDR3 is 13 amino acids long. Between the trimmed V and J ends, which lost 3 bases and 1 base, there was a span of 9 bases. CDR1 SQVTM and CDR2 ANQGSEA come from the germline V gene. CDR3 sequence reads: CSVDSKGNTEAFF. The CDR3 DNA sequence: TGCAGCGTTGATTCCAAAGGGAACACTGAAGCTTTCTTT.

This clonotype was counted many times. J is TRBJ2-7 and V is TRBV28; D is possibly TRBD2 (5 bases). In germline, CDR1 is MDHEN, CDR2 SYDVKM. The CDR3 spans 15 residues. V lost 6 bases and J 5 bases, leaving 20 bases between the germline ends. CDR3 amino acids: CASRNSQRAPNEQYF. The CDR3, as DNA: TGTGCCAGCAGAAACTCTCAGAGGGCTCCCAACGAGCAGTACTTC.